This T cell receptor beta chain was sequenced for a study of T-cell memory formation after mild COVID-19. Study-wide background: TCR clusters were largely donor specific.

TCRdb reanalysed the 5' RACE reads using MiXCR and keeps one entry per CDR3 protein. The data hold roughly 600,000 distinct CDR3 sequences, with approximately 19% observed a single time. This clonotype was detected a few times. Its antigen is not identified. Points from the study as a whole: Contracting clones from day 15 to 85 showed balanced CD4/CD8; later expanders favored CD4+. Pre-infection memory held some responding clones, suggesting pre-existing cross-reactive T cells responded. Contracting clones localized mainly to CM and EM when CD4+ and mainly to EMRA when CD8+.

Sequences were obtained from PBMCs or a T cell subset sorted from them (not recorded which). This TCR was recovered from an adult woman who had mild COVID-19 (a few samples of this study predate the infection). Cell type and time point are not known.

The CDR3 loop reads CATSDETSGPTDTQYF. CDR3 nucleotides: TGTGCCACCAGTGATGAGACTAGCGGTCCCACAGATACGCAGTATTTT. This rearrangement joins TRBV24-1 to TRBJ2-3; 9 nucleotides match TRBD2. This CDR3 is 16 amino acids long. CDR1 is KGHDR, CDR2 SFDVKD, per germline. Trimming removed 3 bases from V and 2 bases from J; junction bases left unmatched: 5.